Listed here are 13 T cell receptor beta chains from one sample, sequenced in a study of T cells after yellow fever vaccination. TCRdb reanalysed the 5' RACE reads using MiXCR and keeps one entry per CDR3 protein. The sample lists roughly 120,000 distinct CDR3 sequences; around 7.4% were seen once. The material was CD4+ T cells sorted from PBMCs, obtained around 10 days after the first yellow fever vaccination. All receptors derive from a man aged 18 to 30 who received the YFV17D yellow fever vaccine.

The chain carries TRBV18 and TRBJ1-4; a possible D gene is TRBD1 (6 bases). Per the germline V gene, CDR1 is KGHSH and CDR2 is LQKENI. The CDR3 has 15 amino acids. Trimming pared 7 bases from V and 7 bases from J, leaving 19 bases between. CDR3 in DNA: TGTGCCAGCTTTGCGGGCGGGGGCGCACGTGAAAAACTGTTTTTT. Translated: CASFAGGGAREKLFF.

This clonotype was detected ten times or more. V and J are TRBV27 and TRBJ1-6; 7 bases agree with TRBD1. The CDR3 contains 14 residues. V was pared by 6 bases and J by 5 bases, with 4 bases of the junction left unmatched. Per germline, CDR1 MNHEY and CDR2 SMNVEV (reference sequence). The CDR3 sequence: CASSPGQDNSPLHF. The CDR3 DNA reads as TGTGCCAGCAGCCCTGGACAGGATAATTCACCCCTCCACTTT.

This clonotype was detected ten times or more. This chain's CDR3 is CASSPWTAVADTQYF. The CDR3 coding sequence is TGTGCCAGCAGTCCATGGACCGCAGTAGCAGATACGCAGTATTTT. The chain is built from TRBV6-1 and TRBJ2-3; D call uncertain. V was shortened by 5 bases and J by 4 bases, with 16 bases between the two germline ends. Germline V gene data show CDR1 as MNHNS and CDR2 as SASEGT. The length of the CDR3 is 15 residues.

Concerning this clonotype: A much larger clonotype is one base distant, so this may be a read error. V and J are TRBV14 and TRBJ1-1; D is ambiguous. CDR3 length equals 16 residues. Germline V gene data show CDR1 as SGHDN and CDR2 as FVKESK. The CDR3 sequence is CDSSQGGVRKNTEAFF. CDR3 DNA sequence: TGTGACAGCAGCCAAGGCGGGGTGAGGAAGAACACTGAAGCTTTCTTT. The variable domain in full, completed from reference TRBV14 and TRBJ1-1, reads EAGVTQFPSHSVIEKGQTVTLRCDPISGHDNLYWYRRVMGKEIKFLLHFVKESKQDESGMPNNRFLAERTGGTYSTLKVQPAELEDSGVYFCDSSQGGVRKNTEAFFGQGTRLTVV.

This clonotype was seen at least ten times. The rearrangement uses TRBV7-2 and TRBJ1-6; D gene ambiguous. Germline V gives CDR1 SGHTA, CDR2 FQGNSA. The CDR3 runs 12 residues. V lost 2 bases to trimming and J lost 10 bases, with 6 bases between them. The CDR3 DNA sequence: TGTGCCAGCAGCTTACCAAGCTCACCCCTCCACTTT. Encoded protein: CASSLPSSPLHF.

This clonotype was detected many times. The chain has TRBV7-2 and TRBJ2-3; D remains ambiguous. This CDR3 contains 14 residues. Trimming removed 1 base from V and 1 base from J, with 6 bases in between. Germline values: CDR1 SGHTA, CDR2 FQGNSA. CDR3: CASSLVQGTDTQYF. DNA of the CDR3: TGTGCCAGCAGCTTAGTCCAGGGCACAGATACGCAGTATTTT.

Note on this clonotype: A much larger clone differs from this one at a single base, so this may be a read error. The chain combines TRBV9 with TRBJ2-3; 7 bases map to TRBD1. This CDR3 has 15 residues. Losses at the gene ends were 2 bases for V and 4 bases for J; bases not matched to a gene: 7. Germline lookup yields CDR1 SGDLS and CDR2 YYNGEE. The CDR3 sequence is CASSVRDSGADTQYF. DNA of the CDR3: TGTGCCAGCAGCGTGAGGGACAGTGGCGCAGATACGCAGTATTTT.

This sequence joins TRBV6-1 and TRBJ1-2; D is undetermined. The CDR3 covers 13 residues. Per the germline V gene, CDR1 is MNHNS and CDR2 is SASEGT. Trimming took 4 bases from V and 8 from J, leaving 14 bases between them. CDR3 DNA sequence: TGTGCCAGCAGTGTTGGTTCGACCTCGGGCTACACCTTC. This translates into CASSVGSTSGYTF.

This chain uses TRBV7-3 with TRBJ2-2, with a possible D match to TRBD2 (7 bases). The CDR3 contains 17 residues. Trimming left V 5 bases short and J 4 bases short, with 20 bases between. The V gene's germline CDR1 is SGHTA and CDR2 FQGTGA. The CDR3 DNA reads TGTGCCAGCAGCAAATGGGGGGGCGGCGAAGGCACCGGGGAGCTGTTTTTT. Translated: CASSKWGGGEGTGELFF.

This clonotype was counted many times. The chain recombines TRBV10-3 with TRBJ2-3; D remains ambiguous. CDR1 and CDR2 (germline): ENHRY, SYGVKD. The CDR3 runs to 13 residues. V was shortened by 5 bases and J by 8 bases, with 14 bases between the two germline ends. CDR3 protein: CAISSDPAGTQYF. DNA for the CDR3: TGTGCCATCAGTTCAGACCCGGCCGGTACGCAGTATTTT.

The table lists this clonotype with many counts. CDR3 sequence reads: CASSLGAGVTGELFF. In DNA, the CDR3 is TGTGCCAGCAGCTTAGGAGCGGGGGTCACCGGGGAGCTGTTTTTT. This chain uses TRBV7-6 with TRBJ2-2; 8 bases are shared with TRBD2. V trimming: 1 base; J trimming: 4 bases; junction bases outside the gene matches: 2. This CDR3 has 15 amino acids. Per germline, CDR1 SGHVS and CDR2 FNYEAQ.

This clonotype appeared many times. This chain links TRBV7-2 with TRBJ2-3, with D possibly TRBD2 on 7 matching bases. Germline V gene lookup returns CDR1 SGHTA and CDR2 FQGNSA. V lost 1 base and J lost 6, with 11 bases in between. There are 14 residues in the CDR3. CDR3: CASSLVGGADTQYF. The CDR3 DNA reads as TGTGCCAGCAGCTTAGTTGGGGGGGCCGATACGCAGTATTTT.

The table lists this clonotype with many counts. The chain is built from TRBV27 and TRBJ2-7; maybe TRBD1 (5 bases). V lost 2 bases and J 0 bases, leaving 8 bases between the germline ends. Germline lookup yields CDR1 MNHEY and CDR2 SMNVEV (reference sequence). The CDR3 spans 14 residues. The DNA for the CDR3 is TGTGCCAGCAGTTTAACAGGTAGCTCCTACGAGCAGTACTTC. Its translation is CASSLTGSSYEQYF.